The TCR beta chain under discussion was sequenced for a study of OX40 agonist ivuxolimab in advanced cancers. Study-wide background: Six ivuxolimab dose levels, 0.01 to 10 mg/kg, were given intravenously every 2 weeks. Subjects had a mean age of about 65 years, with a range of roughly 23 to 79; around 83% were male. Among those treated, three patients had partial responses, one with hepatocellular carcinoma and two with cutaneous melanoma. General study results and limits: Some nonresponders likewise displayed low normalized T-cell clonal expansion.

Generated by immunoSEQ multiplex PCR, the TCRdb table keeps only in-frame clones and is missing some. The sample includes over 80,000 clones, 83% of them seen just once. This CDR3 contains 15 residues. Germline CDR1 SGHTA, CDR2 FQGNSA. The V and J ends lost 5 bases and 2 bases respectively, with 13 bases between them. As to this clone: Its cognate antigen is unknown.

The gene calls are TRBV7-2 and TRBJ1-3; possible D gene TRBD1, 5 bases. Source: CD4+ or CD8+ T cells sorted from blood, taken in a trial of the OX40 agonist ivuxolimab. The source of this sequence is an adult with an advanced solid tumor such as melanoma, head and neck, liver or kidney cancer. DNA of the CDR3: TGTGCCAGCAGCACCCAGGGAGGCCCTGGAAACACCATATATTTT. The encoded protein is CASSTQGGPGNTIYF.